A selection of T cell receptor beta chains follows, all from one sample in a study of T cell clones after liver transplantation. Data came from immunoSEQ multiplex PCR; TCRdb stores just in-frame clones and leaves some out. The sample shows 65,000 to 80,000 clones, about four fifths of them seen only once. The specimen comprised CD4+ T cells from blood, sampled before liver transplant. These TCRs come from a human donor who received a liver transplant. The CDR3 runs from the conserved cysteine through the conserved F or W. The order of the fields is V gene, J gene, clone size, D gene, CDR3 protein, CDR3 DNA. A D gene is named only where the DNA matches it firmly. Clone size is given for some rows only: seen once, a few or many times, or a class if the clone is expanded.

v_gene: TRBV2
j_gene: TRBJ2-1
abundance: .
d_gene: .
CDR3aa: CASRAKRSSYNEQFF
CDR3nt: TGTGCCAGCAGAGCTAAGAGGAGCTCCTACAATGAGCAGTTCTTC

v_gene: TRBV4-3
j_gene: TRBJ1-4
abundance: .
d_gene: .
CDR3aa: CASSQAQGFATNEKLFF
CDR3nt: TGCGCCAGCAGCCAAGCCCAGGGTTTTGCAACTAATGAAAAACTGTTTTTT

v_gene: TRBV4-3
j_gene: TRBJ2-6
abundance: .
d_gene: TRBD1
CDR3aa: CASSLTGALGANVLTF
CDR3nt: TGCGCCAGCAGCCTAACAGGGGCTCTCGGGGCCAACGTCCTGACTTTC

v_gene: TRBV2
j_gene: TRBJ2-7
abundance: .
d_gene: TRBD2
CDR3aa: CASSAAVAGGVGEQYF
CDR3nt: TGTGCCAGCAGTGCTGCGGTAGCGGGAGGAGTGGGGGAGCAGTACTTC

v_gene: TRBV30
j_gene: TRBJ1-4
abundance: .
d_gene: .
CDR3aa: CAWSNGRASEKLFF
CDR3nt: TGTGCCTGGAGTAACGGGAGGGCGAGTGAAAAACTGTTTTTT

v_gene: TRBV6-5
j_gene: TRBJ1-1
abundance: few
d_gene: .
CDR3aa: CASATIRGNTEAFF
CDR3nt: TGTGCCAGCGCCACGATCCGGGGAAACACTGAAGCTTTCTTT

v_gene: TRBV15
j_gene: TRBJ1-1
abundance: .
d_gene: .
CDR3aa: CATSRDGRQTEAFF
CDR3nt: TGTGCCACCAGCAGAGATGGGAGGCAGACTGAAGCTTTCTTT

v_gene: TRBV18
j_gene: TRBJ2-5
abundance: .
d_gene: .
CDR3aa: CASSPLGAGPQETQYF
CDR3nt: TGTGCCAGCTCACCCCTCGGGGCAGGGCCTCAAGAGACCCAGTACTTC

v_gene: TRBV6-1
j_gene: TRBJ2-7
abundance: .
d_gene: TRBD1
CDR3aa: CASRNAGGVWVQYF
CDR3nt: TGTGCCAGCAGGAACGCAGGGGGCGTTTGGGTGCAGTACTTC

v_gene: TRBV18
j_gene: TRBJ2-1
abundance: once
d_gene: .
CDR3aa: CASSPPEGGGFF
CDR3nt: TGTGCCAGCTCACCACCGGAGGGAGGCGGGTTCTTC

v_gene: TRBV27
j_gene: TRBJ2-2
abundance: .
d_gene: TRBD1
CDR3aa: CASSRRDRGLDTGELFF
CDR3nt: TGTGCCAGCAGTCGAAGGGACAGGGGGCTTGACACCGGGGAGCTGTTTTTT

v_gene: TRBV12-5
j_gene: TRBJ2-7
abundance: few
d_gene: TRBD1
CDR3aa: CASGLDAGTGNYEQYF
CDR3nt: TGTGCTAGTGGTTTAGATGCCGGGACAGGGAACTACGAGCAGTACTTC

v_gene: TRBV11-2
j_gene: TRBJ1-1
abundance: .
d_gene: .
CDR3aa: CASSSGGTEAFF
CDR3nt: TGTGCCAGCAGTTCCGGAGGCACTGAAGCTTTCTTT

v_gene: TRBV28
j_gene: TRBJ2-7
abundance: once
d_gene: .
CDR3aa: CASTSGLHSYEQYF
CDR3nt: TGTGCCAGCACCTCAGGACTACACTCCTACGAGCAGTACTTC

v_gene: TRBV6-1
j_gene: TRBJ2-1
abundance: .
d_gene: .
CDR3aa: CASSEAGGVYNEQFF
CDR3nt: TGTGCCAGCAGTGAAGCGGGCGGGGTCTACAATGAGCAGTTCTTC

v_gene: TRBV18
j_gene: TRBJ2-7
abundance: .
d_gene: .
CDR3aa: CASSPGTSYEQYF
CDR3nt: TGTGCCAGCTCACCCGGGACCAGCTACGAGCAGTACTTC

v_gene: TRBV6-5
j_gene: TRBJ1-1
abundance: .
d_gene: .
CDR3aa: CASSSPSTEAFF
CDR3nt: TGTGCCAGCAGTTCCCCTAGCACTGAAGCTTTCTTT

v_gene: TRBV6-1
j_gene: TRBJ1-4
abundance: .
d_gene: TRBD1
CDR3aa: CASSEFSGTGGEKLFF
CDR3nt: TGTGCCAGCAGTGAATTCTCCGGGACAGGGGGTGAAAAACTGTTTTTT

v_gene: TRBV11-3
j_gene: TRBJ2-1
abundance: .
d_gene: .
CDR3aa: CASSLGQGQDNEQFF
CDR3nt: TGTGCCAGCAGCTTAGGCCAGGGTCAAGACAATGAGCAGTTCTTC

v_gene: TRBV28
j_gene: TRBJ2-3
abundance: .
d_gene: TRBD1
CDR3aa: CANRDRLTDTQYF
CDR3nt: TGTGCCAATCGGGACAGGCTCACAGATACGCAGTATTTT

v_gene: TRBV14
j_gene: TRBJ1-2
abundance: few
d_gene: .
CDR3aa: CASSPTDGGGAYTF
CDR3nt: TGTGCCAGCAGCCCAACCGACGGAGGGGGAGCCTACACCTTC

v_gene: TRBV18
j_gene: TRBJ1-2
abundance: .
d_gene: .
CDR3aa: CASSRITGGYGYTF
CDR3nt: TGTGCCAGCTCACGGATTACTGGGGGCTATGGCTACACCTTC

v_gene: TRBV6-6
j_gene: TRBJ1-2
abundance: .
d_gene: .
CDR3aa: CASSSVQGIGGYTF
CDR3nt: TGTGCCAGCAGTTCCGTTCAGGGGATCGGCGGCTACACCTTC

v_gene: TRBV13
j_gene: TRBJ1-2
abundance: .
d_gene: TRBD1
CDR3aa: CASSSLETGGYGYTF
CDR3nt: TGTGCCAGCAGCTCCCTTGAGACAGGGGGGTATGGCTACACCTTC

v_gene: TRBV10-3
j_gene: TRBJ2-5
abundance: .
d_gene: TRBD1
CDR3aa: CAISRGQQETQYF
CDR3nt: TGTGCCATCAGCCGGGGACAGCAAGAGACCCAGTACTTC

v_gene: TRBV5-4
j_gene: TRBJ1-2
abundance: .
d_gene: .
CDR3aa: CASRTPPGGEDYGYTF
CDR3nt: TGTGCCAGCAGGACTCCACCGGGGGGCGAGGACTATGGCTACACCTTC

v_gene: TRBV19
j_gene: TRBJ1-2
abundance: .
d_gene: TRBD1
CDR3aa: CASSGEPGTGTRGYTF
CDR3nt: TGTGCCAGTAGTGGCGAACCCGGGACAGGGACGAGAGGCTACACCTTC

v_gene: TRBV5-5
j_gene: TRBJ1-5
abundance: .
d_gene: .
CDR3aa: CASSPPGYSNQPQHF
CDR3nt: TGTGCCAGCAGCCCTCCGGGCTATAGCAATCAGCCCCAGCATTTT

v_gene: TRBV5-4
j_gene: TRBJ1-4
abundance: .
d_gene: .
CDR3aa: CASSSSPRENEKLFF
CDR3nt: TGTGCCAGCAGCTCGTCCCCCAGAGAAAATGAAAAACTGTTTTTT

v_gene: TRBV19
j_gene: TRBJ1-1
abundance: .
d_gene: .
CDR3aa: CASSMGYRFTEAFF
CDR3nt: TGTGCCAGTAGTATGGGATACAGGTTCACTGAAGCTTTCTTT

v_gene: TRBV29-1
j_gene: TRBJ1-2
abundance: .
d_gene: .
CDR3aa: CSVGEGSGYTF
CDR3nt: TGCAGCGTTGGGGAAGGGAGCGGCTACACCTTC

v_gene: TRBV11-1
j_gene: TRBJ1-1
abundance: once
d_gene: TRBD1
CDR3aa: CASSSWTGVNTEAFF
CDR3nt: TGTGCCAGCAGCTCGTGGACAGGTGTGAACACTGAAGCTTTCTTT

v_gene: TRBV5-5
j_gene: TRBJ1-2
abundance: .
d_gene: .
CDR3aa: CASSLGVRDYGYTF
CDR3nt: TGTGCCAGCAGCTTGGGGGTTCGAGACTATGGCTACACCTTC